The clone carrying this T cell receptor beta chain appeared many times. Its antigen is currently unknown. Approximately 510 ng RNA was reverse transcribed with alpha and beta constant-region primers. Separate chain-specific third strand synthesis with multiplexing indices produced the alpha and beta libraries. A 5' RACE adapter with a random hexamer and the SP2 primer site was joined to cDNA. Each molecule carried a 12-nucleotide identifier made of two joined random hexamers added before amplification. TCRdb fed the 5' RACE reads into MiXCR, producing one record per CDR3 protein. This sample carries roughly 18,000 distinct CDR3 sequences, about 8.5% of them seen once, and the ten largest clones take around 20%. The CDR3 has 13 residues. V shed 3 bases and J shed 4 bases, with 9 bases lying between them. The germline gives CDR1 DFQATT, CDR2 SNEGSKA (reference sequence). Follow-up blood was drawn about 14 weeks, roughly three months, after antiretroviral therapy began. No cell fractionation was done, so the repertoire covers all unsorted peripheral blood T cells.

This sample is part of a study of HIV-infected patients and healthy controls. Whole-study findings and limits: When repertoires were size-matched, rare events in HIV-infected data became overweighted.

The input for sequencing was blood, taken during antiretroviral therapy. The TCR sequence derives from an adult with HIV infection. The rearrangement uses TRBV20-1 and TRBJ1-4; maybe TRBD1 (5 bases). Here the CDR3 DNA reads TGCAGTGCTAGCGGGGGGGATAATGAAAAACTGTTTTTT. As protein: CSASGGDNEKLFF.